A single sample gave rise to the 16 T cell receptor beta chains below, sequenced in a study of T cell clonotyping in hematopoietic cell transplantation. TCRdb's copy holds only in-frame clones and misses some; the assay was immunoSEQ multiplex PCR. Found here are roughly 16,000 clones, around 90% of them singletons; the top ten hold 5% to 6%. The sequenced material came from peripheral blood mononuclear cells. These receptors were taken from a man between 40 and 49 years old in good health. Some clones in this sample may be carry-over from other donors' samples.

The chain carries TRBV27 and TRBJ2-2, with D tentatively TRBD1 or TRBD2 (5 bases each). The ends were cut back, 3 bases at V and 11 bases at J, with 10 bases in the middle. The CDR3 contains 12 residues. From germline, CDR1 is MNHEY and CDR2 SMNVEV (reference sequence). CDR3 sequence reads: CASSFGRDELFF. CDR3 nucleotides: TGTGCCAGCAGTTTCGGCAGGGACGAGCTGTTTTTT.

V gene TRBV19 combines with J gene TRBJ1-5; TRBD1 agrees at 10 bases. V was pared by 4 bases and J by 0 bases, with 9 bases of the junction left unmatched. The CDR3 totals 18 residues. Per germline, CDR1 LNHDA and CDR2 SQIVND (reference sequence). CDR3 DNA sequence: TGTGCCAGTAGTAAGGGGACAGGGGTGGCTTTTAGCAATCAGCCCCAGCATTTT. This sequence encodes CASSKGTGVAFSNQPQHF.

This chain uses TRBV30 with TRBJ2-1; D is ambiguous. The germline V gene encodes CDR1 GTSNPN and CDR2 SVGIG (reference sequence). The CDR3 has 13 amino acids. V gave up 2 bases and J gave up 8 bases, with 13 bases separating them. As DNA, the CDR3 is TGTGCCTGGAGTCGCCTAACCCGTGATGAGCAGTTCTTC. Protein sequence: CAWSRLTRDEQFF.

The chain combines TRBV2 with TRBJ1-6; 7 bases are shared with TRBD1. The V gene end was trimmed by 4 bases and the J gene end by 9 bases; junction bases not matched to a gene: 3. From germline, CDR1 is SNHLY and CDR2 FYNNEI. The CDR3 runs to 13 residues. The CDR3 sequence is CASSARQGSPLHF. The DNA for the CDR3 is TGTGCCAGCAGTGCTCGACAGGGTTCACCCCTCCACTTT.

V gene TRBV14 combines with J gene TRBJ2-1, with 8 bases matching TRBD2. The ends lost 4 bases at V and 2 bases at J; junction bases unmatched: 7. This CDR3 is 16 amino acids long. The V gene's germline CDR1 is SGHDN and CDR2 FVKESK. The DNA of the CDR3 is TGTGCCAGCAGCCGCTTACTAGCGGTTACCTACAATGAGCAGTTCTTC. It translates to CASSRLLAVTYNEQFF.

The V and J genes are TRBV4-1 and TRBJ2-7; D might be TRBD1 (5 bases). The CDR3 consists of 16 residues. CDR1 is MGHRA, CDR2 YSYEKL, per germline. The germline V and J ends were trimmed by 0 bases and 2 bases, with 14 bases remaining between them. CDR3 in DNA: TGCGCCAGCAGCCAAGATAGGGGCTACTACACCTACGAGCAGTACTTC. This translates into CASSQDRGYYTYEQYF.

The rearrangement joins TRBV2 to TRBJ1-1; D is unresolved. The CDR3 is made up of 13 amino acids. Trimming removed 2 bases from V and 11 bases from J, with 15 bases in between. The germline V gene has CDR1 SNHLY and CDR2 FYNNEI. The CDR3 sequence is CASSERLGGIAFF. CDR3 nucleotides: TGTGCCAGCAGTGAAAGGTTAGGAGGGATTGCTTTCTTT. Full variable domain (outside the CDR3, taken from reference TRBV2 and TRBJ1-1): EPEVTQTPSHQVTQMGQEVILRCVPISNHLYFYWYRQILGQKVEFLVSFYNNEISEKSEIFDDQFSVERPDGSNFTLKIRSTKLEDSAMYFCASSERLGGIAFFGQGTRLTVV.

The chain has TRBV7-3 and TRBJ2-2, with D tentatively TRBD2 (5 bases). This CDR3 spans 14 amino acids. Germline V CDR1 and CDR2: SGHTA, FQGTGA. V lost 8 bases, J lost 2 bases, and 12 bases lay in between. The CDR3 DNA reads as TGTGCCAGCCGGGATGCGGTTAACACCGGGGAGCTGTTTTTT. Its translation: CASRDAVNTGELFF.

The V call is TRBV5-6, the J call TRBJ2-5; D unclear. CDR1 and CDR2 (germline): SGHDT, YYEEEE. Trimming took off 0 bases at V and 5 bases at J, with 8 bases between the two ends. The CDR3 runs 13 residues. CDR3 bases: TGTGCCAGCAGCTTGGGCCAAATTGAGACCCAGTACTTC. Amino acid sequence: CASSLGQIETQYF.

The CDR3 here is CASSQVAGEINEQFF. The CDR3 nucleotides are TGTGCCAGCAGCCAAGTAGCGGGAGAGATCAATGAGCAGTTCTTC. The genes are TRBV4-2 and TRBJ2-1; 9 nucleotides match TRBD2. V gave up 1 base and J gave up 6 bases; unmatched junction bases: 4. The CDR3 spans 15 residues. The germline V gene has CDR1 LGHNA and CDR2 YNFKEQ.

The J gene is TRBJ2-6, the V gene TRBV19; 7 positions agree with TRBD2. CDR3 length equals 16 residues. The junction had 5 bases not matched to a gene; V was cut back by 5 bases and J by 1 base. Per the germline V gene, CDR1 is LNHDA and CDR2 is SQIVND (reference sequence). The CDR3 DNA follows: TGTGCCAGTAGTGCGCCGGGACTATCTGGGGCCAACGTCCTGACTTTC. Encoded protein: CASSAPGLSGANVLTF.

V usage is TRBV19 and J usage is TRBJ2-1; TRBD1 is a possible D gene (5 bases). V was shortened by 5 bases and J by 4 bases, with 6 bases between the two germline ends. CDR1 is LNHDA and CDR2 is SQIVND in the germline V gene (reference sequence). The CDR3 is 12 amino acids. The CDR3 reads CASSRQYNEQFF. For the CDR3, the DNA is TGTGCCAGTAGTCGACAGTACAATGAGCAGTTCTTC.

This clone came up once. CDR3 nucleotides: TGTGCCAGCAGCCCCGACAGGGGGAGCTCCTACGAGCAGTACTTC. Residues: CASSPDRGSSYEQYF. This chain connects TRBV28 to TRBJ2-7; 9 bases align to TRBD1. CDR3 length: 15 residues. Trimming took 6 bases from V and 0 from J; bases not matched to a gene: 6. The germline V gene has CDR1 MDHEN and CDR2 SYDVKM.

The rearrangement uses TRBV7-2 and TRBJ2-7; a weak D match, TRBD2 (5 bases). Per the germline V gene, CDR1 is SGHTA and CDR2 is FQGNSA. The CDR3 is 14 amino acids. The V and J ends lost 1 base and 4 bases respectively, with 11 bases between them. The CDR3 nucleotides read TGTGCCAGCAGCTTAGGTGGAGCGGCATACGAGCAGTACTTC. This gives the protein CASSLGGAAYEQYF.

This clone has only a few counts. The J gene is TRBJ2-7, the V gene TRBV7-3, with 7 bases that match TRBD2. J was trimmed by 0 bases and V by 5 bases; bases with no gene match: 7. The CDR3 length is 15 residues. Germline CDR1 is SGHTA and CDR2 is FQGTGA. For the CDR3, the DNA is TGTGCCAGCAGCGTTGGGGGGGAGCTCTCCTACGAGCAGTACTTC. Its protein product is CASSVGGELSYEQYF.

The chain employs TRBV7-2 and TRBJ2-3, with D tentatively TRBD1 or TRBD2 (5 bases each). Germline values: CDR1 SGHTA, CDR2 FQGNSA. The CDR3 runs to 12 residues. V lost 3 bases, J lost 5 bases, and 6 bases lay in between. The DNA of the CDR3 is TGTGCCAGCAGCTTTGGGGGAGATACGCAGTATTTT. Amino acid sequence: CASSFGGDTQYF.